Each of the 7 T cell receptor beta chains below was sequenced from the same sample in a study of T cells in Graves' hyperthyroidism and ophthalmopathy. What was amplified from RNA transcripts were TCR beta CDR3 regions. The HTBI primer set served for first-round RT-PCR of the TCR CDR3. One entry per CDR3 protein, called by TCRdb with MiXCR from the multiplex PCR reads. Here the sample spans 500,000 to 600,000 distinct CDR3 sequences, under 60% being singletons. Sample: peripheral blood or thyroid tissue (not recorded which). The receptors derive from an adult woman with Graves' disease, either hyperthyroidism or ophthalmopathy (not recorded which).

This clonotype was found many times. The CDR3 DNA reads TGTGCCATCAGTGACCCAAGGAAGGGGACGGGGGAAAAACTGTTTTTT. Amino acid sequence: CAISDPRKGTGEKLFF. V and J are TRBV10-3 and TRBJ1-4, with D perhaps matching TRBD1 (5 bases). Germline CDR1 is ENHRY and CDR2 is SYGVKD. Deletions cut 3 bases from V and 8 bases from J, with 19 bases between. The CDR3 runs to 16 residues.

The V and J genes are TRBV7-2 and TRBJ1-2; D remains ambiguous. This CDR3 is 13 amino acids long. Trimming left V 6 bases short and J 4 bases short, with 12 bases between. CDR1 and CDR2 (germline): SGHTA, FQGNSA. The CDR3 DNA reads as TGTGCCAGCAGTCCCCCCCCCGTCTATGGCTACACCTTC. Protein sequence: CASSPPPVYGYTF.

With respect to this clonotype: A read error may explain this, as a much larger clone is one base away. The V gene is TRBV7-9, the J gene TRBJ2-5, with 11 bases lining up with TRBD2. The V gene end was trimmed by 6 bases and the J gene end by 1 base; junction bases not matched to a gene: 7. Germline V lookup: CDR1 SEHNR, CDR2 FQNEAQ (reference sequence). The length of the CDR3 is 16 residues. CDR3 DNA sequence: TGTGCCAGCAGTCCAACTAGCGGGAGTTCCCAAGAGACCCAGTACTTC. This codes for CASSPTSGSSQETQYF. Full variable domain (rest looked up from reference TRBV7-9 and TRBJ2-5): DTGVSQNPRHKITKRGQNVTFRCDPISEHNRLYWYRQTLGQGPEFLTYFQNEAQLEKSRLLSDRFSAERPKGSFSTLEIQRTEQGDSAMYLCASSPTSGSSQETQYFGPGTRLLVL.

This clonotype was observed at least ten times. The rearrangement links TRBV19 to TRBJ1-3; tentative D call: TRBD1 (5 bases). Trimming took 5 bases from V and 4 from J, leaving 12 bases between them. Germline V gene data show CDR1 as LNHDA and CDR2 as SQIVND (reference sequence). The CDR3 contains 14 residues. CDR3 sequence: CASSPGLRGNTIYF. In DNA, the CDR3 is TGTGCCAGTAGTCCGGGACTGAGAGGAAACACCATATATTTT. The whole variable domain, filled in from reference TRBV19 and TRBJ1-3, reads DGGITQSPKYLFRKEGQNVTLSCEQNLNHDAMYWYRQDPGQGLRLIYYSQIVNDFQKGDIAEGYSVSREKKESFPLTVTSAQKNPTAFYLCASSPGLRGNTIYFGEGSWLTVV.

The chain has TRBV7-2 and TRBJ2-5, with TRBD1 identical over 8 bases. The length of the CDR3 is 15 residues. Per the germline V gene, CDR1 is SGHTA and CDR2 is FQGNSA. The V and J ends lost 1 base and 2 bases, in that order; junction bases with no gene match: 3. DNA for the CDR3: TGTGCCAGCAGCTTAGGACAGGGGAGACAAGAGACCCAGTACTTC. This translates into CASSLGQGRQETQYF.

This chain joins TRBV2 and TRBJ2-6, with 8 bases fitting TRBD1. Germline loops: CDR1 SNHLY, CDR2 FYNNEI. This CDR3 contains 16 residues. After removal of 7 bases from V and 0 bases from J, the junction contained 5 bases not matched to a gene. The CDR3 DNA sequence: TGTGCCAGCACAAGCCAGGGGGCCTCTGGGGCCAACGTCCTGACTTTC. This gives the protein CASTSQGASGANVLTF. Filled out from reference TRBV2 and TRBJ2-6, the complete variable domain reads EPEVTQTPSHQVTQMGQEVILRCVPISNHLYFYWYRQILGQKVEFLVSFYNNEISEKSEIFDDQFSVERPDGSNFTLKIRSTKLEDSAMYFCASTSQGASGANVLTFGAGSRLTVL.

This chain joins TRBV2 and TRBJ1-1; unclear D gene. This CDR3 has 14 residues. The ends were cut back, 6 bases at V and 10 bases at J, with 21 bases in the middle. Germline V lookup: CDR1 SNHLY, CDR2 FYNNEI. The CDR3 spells CASSLQGNGFGAFF. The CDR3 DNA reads TGTGCCAGCAGCCTACAAGGGAATGGCTTTGGAGCTTTCTTT.